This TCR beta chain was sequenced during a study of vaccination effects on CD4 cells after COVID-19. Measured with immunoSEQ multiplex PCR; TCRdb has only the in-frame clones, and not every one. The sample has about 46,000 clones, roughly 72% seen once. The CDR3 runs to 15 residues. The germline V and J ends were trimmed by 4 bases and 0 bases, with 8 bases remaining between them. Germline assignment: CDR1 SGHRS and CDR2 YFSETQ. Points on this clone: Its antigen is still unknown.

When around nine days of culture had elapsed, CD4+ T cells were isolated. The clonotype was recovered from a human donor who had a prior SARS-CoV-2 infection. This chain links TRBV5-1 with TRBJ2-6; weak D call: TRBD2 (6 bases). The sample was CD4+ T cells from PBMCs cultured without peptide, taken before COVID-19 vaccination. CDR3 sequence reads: CASSIGSSGANVLTF. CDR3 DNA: TGCGCCAGCAGCATCGGGAGCTCTGGGGCCAACGTCCTGACTTTC. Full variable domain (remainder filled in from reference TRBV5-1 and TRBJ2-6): KAGVTQTPRYLIKTRGQQVTLSCSPISGHRSVSWYQQTPGQGLQFLFEYFSETQRNKGNFPGRFSGRQFSNSRSEMNVSTLELGDSALYLCASSIGSSGANVLTFGAGSRLTVL.